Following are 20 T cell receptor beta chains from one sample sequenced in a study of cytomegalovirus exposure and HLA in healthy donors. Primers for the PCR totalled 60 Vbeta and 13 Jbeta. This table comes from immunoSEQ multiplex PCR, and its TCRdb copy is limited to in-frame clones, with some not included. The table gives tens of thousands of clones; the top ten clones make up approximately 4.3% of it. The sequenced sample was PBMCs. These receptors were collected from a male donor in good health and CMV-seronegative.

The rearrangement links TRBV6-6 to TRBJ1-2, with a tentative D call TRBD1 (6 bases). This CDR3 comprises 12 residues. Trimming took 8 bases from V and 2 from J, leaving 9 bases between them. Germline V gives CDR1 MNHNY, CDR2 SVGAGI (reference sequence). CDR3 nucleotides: TGTGCCAGCTCACAGGGAAACTATGGCTACACCTTC. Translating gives CASSQGNYGYTF.

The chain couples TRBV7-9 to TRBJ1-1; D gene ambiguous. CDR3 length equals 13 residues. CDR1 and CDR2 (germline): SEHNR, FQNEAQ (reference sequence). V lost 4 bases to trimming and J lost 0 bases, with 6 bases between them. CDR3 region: CASSYEMNTEAFF. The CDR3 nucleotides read TGTGCCAGCAGCTACGAGATGAACACTGAAGCTTTCTTT.

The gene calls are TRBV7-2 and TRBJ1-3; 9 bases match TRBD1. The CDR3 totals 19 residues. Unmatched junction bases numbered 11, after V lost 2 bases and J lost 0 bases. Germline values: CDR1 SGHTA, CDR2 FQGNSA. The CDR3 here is CASSLRAGTGPLSGNTIYF. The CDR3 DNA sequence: TGTGCCAGCAGCTTACGGGCTGGGACAGGGCCCCTCTCTGGAAACACCATATATTTT.

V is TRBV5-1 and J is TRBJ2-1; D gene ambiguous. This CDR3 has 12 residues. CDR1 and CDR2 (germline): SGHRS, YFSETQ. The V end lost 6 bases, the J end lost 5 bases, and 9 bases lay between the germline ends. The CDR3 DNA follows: TGCGCCAGCAACTCCAACGACAATGAGCAGTTCTTC. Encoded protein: CASNSNDNEQFF.

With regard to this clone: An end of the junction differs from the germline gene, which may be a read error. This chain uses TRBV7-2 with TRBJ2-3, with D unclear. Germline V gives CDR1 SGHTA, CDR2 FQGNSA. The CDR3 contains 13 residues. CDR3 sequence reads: CASSSQVPDKQYF. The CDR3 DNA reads TGTGCCAGCAGCTCCCAAGTACCAGATAAGCAGTATTTT.

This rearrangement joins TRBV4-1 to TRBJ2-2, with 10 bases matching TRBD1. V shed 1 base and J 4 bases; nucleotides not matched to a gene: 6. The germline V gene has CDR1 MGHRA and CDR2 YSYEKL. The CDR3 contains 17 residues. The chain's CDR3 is CASSQAPGTGATGELFF. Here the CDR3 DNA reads TGCGCCAGCAGCCAAGCTCCCGGGACAGGGGCCACCGGGGAGCTGTTTTTT.

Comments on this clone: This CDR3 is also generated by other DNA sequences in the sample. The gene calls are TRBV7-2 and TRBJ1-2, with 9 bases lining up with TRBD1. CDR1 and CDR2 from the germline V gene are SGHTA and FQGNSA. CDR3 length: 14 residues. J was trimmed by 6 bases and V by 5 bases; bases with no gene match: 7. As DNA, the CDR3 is TGTGCCAGCAGCCCTAGGGACAGGGCGGATGGCTACACCTTC. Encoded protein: CASSPRDRADGYTF.

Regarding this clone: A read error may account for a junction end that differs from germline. This chain's CDR3 is CASAPISFGGANVLTF. CDR3 bases: TGTGCCAGCGCACCAATAAGCTTCGGGGGTGCCAACGTCCTGACTTTC. The chain is built from TRBV18 and TRBJ2-6; weak D call: TRBD2 (6 bases). The V gene's germline CDR1 is KGHSH and CDR2 LQKENI. CDR3 size: 16 residues. Full variable domain (missing parts from reference TRBV18 and TRBJ2-6): NAGVMQNPRHLVRRRGQEARLRCSPMKGHSHVYWYRQLPEEGLKFMVYLQKENIIDESGMPKERFSAEFPKEGPSILRIQQVVRGDSAAYFCASAPISFGGANVLTFGAGSRLTVL.

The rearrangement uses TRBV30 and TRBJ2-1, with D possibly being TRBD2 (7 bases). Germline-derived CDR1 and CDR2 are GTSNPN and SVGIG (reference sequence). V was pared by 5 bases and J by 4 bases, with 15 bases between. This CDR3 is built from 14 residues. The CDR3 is CAWGGRELYNEQFF. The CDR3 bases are TGTGCCTGGGGGGGGCGGGAGTTATACAATGAGCAGTTCTTC. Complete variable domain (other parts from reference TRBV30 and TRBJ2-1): SQTIHQWPATLVQPVGSPLSLECTVEGTSNPNLYWYRQAAGRGLQLLFYSVGIGQISSEVPQNLSASRPQDRQFILSSKKLLLSDSGFYLCAWGGRELYNEQFFGPGTRLTVL.

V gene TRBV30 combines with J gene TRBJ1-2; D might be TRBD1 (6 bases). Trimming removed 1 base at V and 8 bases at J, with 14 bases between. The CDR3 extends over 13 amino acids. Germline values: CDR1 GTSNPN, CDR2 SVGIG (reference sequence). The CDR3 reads CAWSEGDPQGYTF. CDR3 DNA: TGTGCCTGGAGTGAGGGGGACCCCCAGGGCTACACCTTC.

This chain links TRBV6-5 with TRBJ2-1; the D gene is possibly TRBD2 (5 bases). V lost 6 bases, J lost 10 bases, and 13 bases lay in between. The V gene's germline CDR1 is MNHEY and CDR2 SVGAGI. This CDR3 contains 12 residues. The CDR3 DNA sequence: TGTGCCAGCAGAGACTACCTCGGGGAGCAGTTCTTC. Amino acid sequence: CASRDYLGEQFF.

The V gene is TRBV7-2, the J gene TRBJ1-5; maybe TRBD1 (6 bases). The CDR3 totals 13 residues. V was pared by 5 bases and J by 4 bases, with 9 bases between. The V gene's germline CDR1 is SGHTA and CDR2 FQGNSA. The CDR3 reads CASSAQGNQPQHF. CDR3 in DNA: TGTGCCAGCAGCGCACAGGGAAATCAGCCCCAGCATTTT.

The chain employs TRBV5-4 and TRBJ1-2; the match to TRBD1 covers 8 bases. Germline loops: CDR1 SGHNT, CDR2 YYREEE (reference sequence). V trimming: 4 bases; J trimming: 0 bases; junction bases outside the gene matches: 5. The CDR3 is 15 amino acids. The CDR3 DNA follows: TGTGCCAGCAGCCCGCGGGACAGGCCTAACTATGGCTACACCTTC. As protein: CASSPRDRPNYGYTF.

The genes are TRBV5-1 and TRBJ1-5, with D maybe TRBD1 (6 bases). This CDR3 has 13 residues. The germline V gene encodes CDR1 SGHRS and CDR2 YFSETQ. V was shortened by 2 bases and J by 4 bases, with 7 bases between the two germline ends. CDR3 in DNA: TGCGCCAGCAGCTTTGACAGGAATCAGCCCCAGCATTTT. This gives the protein CASSFDRNQPQHF.

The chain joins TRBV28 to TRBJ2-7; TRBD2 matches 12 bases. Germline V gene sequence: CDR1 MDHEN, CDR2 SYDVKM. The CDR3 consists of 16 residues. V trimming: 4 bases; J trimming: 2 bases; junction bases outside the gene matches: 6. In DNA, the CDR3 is TGTGCCAGCAGTTCCGGACTAGCGGGGCGTACCTACGAGCAGTACTTC. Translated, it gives CASSSGLAGRTYEQYF.

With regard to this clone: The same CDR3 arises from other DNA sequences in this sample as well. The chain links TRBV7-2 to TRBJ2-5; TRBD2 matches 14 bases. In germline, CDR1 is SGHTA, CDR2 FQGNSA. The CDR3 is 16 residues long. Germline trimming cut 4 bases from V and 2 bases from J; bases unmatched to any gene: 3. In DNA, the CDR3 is TGTGCCAGCAGCTCTGGACTAGCGGGAGGTCAAGAGACCCAGTACTTC. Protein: CASSSGLAGGQETQYF.

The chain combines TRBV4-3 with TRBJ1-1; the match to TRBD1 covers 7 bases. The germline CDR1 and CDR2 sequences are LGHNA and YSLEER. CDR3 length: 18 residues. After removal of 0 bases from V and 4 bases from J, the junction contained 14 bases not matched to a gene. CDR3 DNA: TGCGCCAGCAGCCAAGATCCTAAGACAGGGCTTATTATCACTGAAGCTTTCTTT. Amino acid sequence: CASSQDPKTGLIITEAFF.

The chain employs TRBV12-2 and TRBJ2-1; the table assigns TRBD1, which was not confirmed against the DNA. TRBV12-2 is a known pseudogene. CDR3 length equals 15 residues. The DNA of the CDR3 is TGTGCAAGTCGTTTTGGACAGGGGCCATCCAATGAGCAGTTCTTC. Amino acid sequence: CASRFGQGPSNEQFF.

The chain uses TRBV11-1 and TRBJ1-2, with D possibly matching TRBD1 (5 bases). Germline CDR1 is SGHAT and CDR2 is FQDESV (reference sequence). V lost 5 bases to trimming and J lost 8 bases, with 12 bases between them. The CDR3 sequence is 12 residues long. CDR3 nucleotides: TGTGCCAGCAGCCCTACAGGTTCCGGCTACACCTTC. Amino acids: CASSPTGSGYTF.

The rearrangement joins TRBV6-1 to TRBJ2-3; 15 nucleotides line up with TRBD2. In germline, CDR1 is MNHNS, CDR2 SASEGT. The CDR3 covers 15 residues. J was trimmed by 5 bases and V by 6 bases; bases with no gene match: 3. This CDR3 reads CASRTGLAGGDTQYF. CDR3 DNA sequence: TGTGCCAGCAGGACGGGACTAGCGGGGGGAGATACGCAGTATTTT.